Sequencing of this T cell receptor (beta chain) was carried out in a study of CD8 T cells in ankylosing spondylitis (TCRdb year 2017). The study in broad terms: The study set out to find disease-linked TCR variants by profiling T cell receptor beta repertoires in ankylosing spondylitis patients and healthy donors. The full study cohort was made up of 25 ankylosing spondylitis patients and roughly 98 healthy donors. Samples of peripheral blood were taken, and for ankylosing spondylitis patients, synovial fluid was collected as well. The study at large found these results: Some motif variants had previously been reported in the synovial fluid and blood of reactive arthritis patients, which suggests shared mechanisms of disease initiation. Significant enrichment of the disease-linked clones was reported in matched synovial fluid samples from ankylosing spondylitis patients. A CD8+ phenotype was shown by the disease-linked clones, which were found at relatively low frequencies in peripheral blood. A TCR beta motif of about 8 highly homologous amino acid variants appeared characteristic of blood from ankylosing spondylitis patients.

From its cysteine to its phenylalanine, the CDR3 spans 17 amino acids. The sequence is cut down to CDR3 DNA, 51 bases in frame from base 1. The germline V gene supplies CDR1 MGHRA and CDR2 YSYEKL. V drops 0 bases and J drops 2 bases, leaving 15 bases in between. Note on this clonotype: The target of this receptor is not known. No base-level quality is on record; no much larger clone is a single base apart.

Data came from an Illumina HiSeq 2500. Quantitative 5'-RACE with molecular barcodes was used to prepare TCR beta libraries. As for the original processing: Disease-linked TCR variants were identified with a new computational method built on a probabilistic model of VDJ rearrangement. In-frame beta chains were kept once TCRdb had trimmed the public reads at Q25 with fastp and called clones with MiXCR. Here each entry gathers all rows of one CDR3 protein and keeps the most common genes and DNA. The V and J calls and clone size are TCRdb's, not the authors'. Recorded for this sample are 230,000 or so distinct CDR3 sequences; 15% to 20% of them occurred a single time. Around 32% of the sample rests with the top ten.

The sequence was obtained from a male donor with ankylosing spondylitis or in good health (not recorded which). The V and J genes are TRBV4-1 and TRBJ2-3, with the D gene uncertain. The specimen sequenced was blood, either unsorted or a sorted T cell fraction (not recorded which). The nucleotide sequence is given as TGCGCCAGCAGCCAAGATATGAACGGGCTAACCACAGATACGCAGTATTTT. Translation gives CASSQDMNGLTTDTQYF.